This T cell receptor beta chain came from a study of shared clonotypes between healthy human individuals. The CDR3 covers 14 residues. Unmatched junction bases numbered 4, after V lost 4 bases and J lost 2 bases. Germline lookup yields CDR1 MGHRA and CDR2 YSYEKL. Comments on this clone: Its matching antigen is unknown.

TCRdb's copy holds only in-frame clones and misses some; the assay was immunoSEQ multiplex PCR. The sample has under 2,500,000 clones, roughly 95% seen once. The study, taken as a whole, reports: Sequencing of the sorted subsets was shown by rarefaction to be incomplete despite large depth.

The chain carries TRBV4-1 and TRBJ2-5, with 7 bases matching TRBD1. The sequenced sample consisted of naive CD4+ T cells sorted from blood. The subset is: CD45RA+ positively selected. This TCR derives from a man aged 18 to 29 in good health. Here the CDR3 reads CASSLPGQQETQYF. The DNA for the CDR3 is TGCGCCAGCAGCCTCCCGGGACAGCAAGAGACCCAGTACTTC.